A selection of T cell receptor beta chains follows, all from one sample in a study of control samples from healthy donors and cancer patients. Clones were sequenced by immunoSEQ multiplex PCR, and TCRdb holds only the in-frame ones, with some missing. This table holds some 170,000 clones, around 94% found once. Sequencing was performed on PBMCs. The receptors originated from a man between 60 and 70 years old with colorectal cancer. Both conserved end residues are part of each CDR3. Fields, in order: D gene, clone size, V gene, J gene, CDR3 length, CDR3 protein, CDR3 DNA. The D gene is left open where the match is weak. Expanded clones get a size class; other rows say once, few or many, or leave the size out.

D: TRBD1
size: NA
V: TRBV6-5
J: TRBJ1-3
length: 14
CDR3: CASSAGGIGNTIYF
DNA: TGTGCCAGCAGCGCAGGGGGCATCGGAAACACCATATATTTT

D: NA
size: NA
V: TRBV19
J: TRBJ2-2
length: 16
CDR3: CASRVPGRANTGELFF
DNA: TGTGCCAGTAGAGTCCCGGGACGCGCGAACACCGGGGAGCTGTTTTTT

D: NA
size: NA
V: TRBV4-1
J: TRBJ1-2
length: 13
CDR3: CASSREGLGGYTF
DNA: TGCGCCAGCAGCCGGGAGGGTTTAGGCGGCTACACCTTC

D: TRBD2
size: NA
V: TRBV19
J: TRBJ2-3
length: 16
CDR3: CASSIDDGGVSDTQYF
DNA: TGTGCCAGTAGTATAGATGACGGGGGGGTATCAGATACGCAGTATTTT

D: NA
size: NA
V: TRBV19
J: TRBJ2-2
length: 14
CDR3: CASSPRHLTGELFF
DNA: TGTGCCAGTAGTCCTAGACACCTCACCGGGGAGCTGTTTTTT

D: NA
size: NA
V: TRBV21-1
J: TRBJ1-5
length: 17
CDR3: CASKRDRGFVGNQPQHF
DNA: TGTGCCAGCAAACGGGACAGGGGCTTTGTAGGCAATCAGCCCCAGCATTTT

D: NA
size: NA
V: TRBV6-6
J: TRBJ1-4
length: 14
CDR3: CASRLGGADEKLFF
DNA: TGTGCCAGCAGGTTAGGGGGGGCGGATGAAAAACTGTTTTTT

D: NA
size: NA
V: TRBV18
J: TRBJ1-4
length: 13
CDR3: CASSPGATEKLFF
DNA: TGTGCCAGCTCCCCCGGCGCCACTGAAAAACTGTTTTTT

D: TRBD2
size: once
V: TRBV4-3
J: TRBJ2-3
length: 19
CDR3: CASSQDRASGGFSTDTQYF
DNA: TGCGCCAGCAGCCAAGATAGGGCTAGCGGGGGGTTTAGCACAGATACGCAGTATTTT

D: NA
size: NA
V: TRBV4-3
J: TRBJ1-2
length: 15
CDR3: CASSQEPGINYGYTF
DNA: TGCGCCAGCAGCCAAGAGCCAGGGATAAACTATGGCTACACCTTC

D: NA
size: NA
V: TRBV12-5
J: TRBJ2-1
length: 14
CDR3: CASGAGGLYNEQFF
DNA: TGTGCTAGTGGTGCAGGGGGGCTGTACAATGAGCAGTTCTTC

D: TRBD2
size: NA
V: TRBV7-9
J: TRBJ2-7
length: 14
CDR3: CASSLRESSYEQYF
DNA: TGTGCCAGCAGCTTGCGGGAGAGCTCCTACGAGCAGTACTTC

D: NA
size: once
V: TRBV28
J: TRBJ2-7
length: 13
CDR3: CASSLGAVYEQYF
DNA: TGTGCCAGCAGTCTAGGGGCAGTCTACGAGCAGTACTTC

D: NA
size: NA
V: TRBV14
J: TRBJ1-1
length: 12
CDR3: CASSQGGTEAFF
DNA: TGTGCCAGCAGCCAGGGTGGCACTGAAGCTTTCTTT